The 10 T cell receptor beta chains given below trace back to one sample, sequenced in a study of cytomegalovirus exposure and HLA in healthy donors. Sequencing was performed with immunoSEQ multiplex PCR; in TCRdb, only in-frame clones are kept and a portion is missing. The data show about 190,000 clones, with more than 80% seen just once and about 7% held by the top ten. The sequenced sample consisted of PBMCs. Receptors were obtained from a young man in good health and CMV-seropositive.

J is TRBJ2-3 and V is TRBV5-1, with TRBD2 matching 7 bases. V dropped 2 bases and J dropped 1; count of bases not matched to a gene: 1. Germline CDR1 SGHRS, CDR2 YFSETQ. The length of the CDR3 is 14 residues. CDR3: CASSFLAGTDTQYF. The CDR3, as DNA: TGCGCCAGCAGCTTCCTAGCGGGCACAGATACGCAGTATTTT.

This chain uses TRBV7-2 with TRBJ2-7; 8 nucleotides agree with TRBD2. V gave up 1 base and J gave up 9 bases; unmatched junction bases: 8. The CDR3 is 14 amino acids. The germline CDR1 and CDR2 sequences are SGHTA and FQGNSA. The CDR3 DNA sequence: TGTGCCAGCAGCTTAGAAGCGGGAGCCGCCGGGCAGTACTTC. Amino acids: CASSLEAGAAGQYF. Drawing the rest from reference TRBV7-2 and TRBJ2-7, the complete variable domain is GAGVSQSPSNKVTEKGKDVELRCDPISGHTALYWYRQSLGQGLEFLIYFQGNSAPDKSGLPSDRFSAERTGGSVSTLTIQRTQQEDSAVYLCASSLEAGAAGQYFGPGTRLTVT.

The chain joins TRBV4-1 to TRBJ2-3; D gene ambiguous. The V and J ends lost 0 bases and 3 bases respectively, with 16 bases between them. The germline V gene has CDR1 MGHRA and CDR2 YSYEKL. The CDR3 totals 17 residues. The CDR3 spells CASSQDLTASRTDTQYF. CDR3 DNA: TGCGCCAGCAGCCAAGATTTAACGGCTAGTCGGACAGATACGCAGTATTTT.

The chain couples TRBV4-3 to TRBJ1-5, with D unclear. CDR3 size: 16 residues. V was trimmed by 0 bases and J by 0 bases, leaving 9 bases between them. Germline V gene lookup returns CDR1 LGHNA and CDR2 YSLEER. CDR3 residues: CASSQDRSYSNQPQHF. As DNA, the CDR3 is TGCGCCAGCAGCCAAGATCGGTCCTATAGCAATCAGCCCCAGCATTTT.

This chain connects TRBV5-6 to TRBJ2-7, with D possibly TRBD1 on 5 matching bases. This CDR3 region has 14 residues. Trimming stripped 3 bases from V and 3 bases from J, with 13 bases between. CDR1 and CDR2 (germline): SGHDT, YYEEEE. CDR3 protein: CASSYLGTGYEQYF. The CDR3 DNA follows: TGTGCCAGCAGCTACCTGGGCACAGGCTACGAGCAGTACTTC.

The chain uses TRBV9 and TRBJ2-2; the match to TRBD2 covers 9 bases. This CDR3 contains 18 residues. CDR1 and CDR2 from the germline V gene are SGDLS and YYNGEE. The trim removed 0 bases at V and 4 bases at J, leaving 10 bases unmatched. The CDR3 bases are TGTGCCAGCAGCGTAGCCCGACCCGGGACTAGCCTCACCGGGGAGCTGTTTTTT. Translation gives CASSVARPGTSLTGELFF.

The chain uses TRBV9 and TRBJ1-3; 7 bases agree with TRBD1. The germline V gene has CDR1 SGDLS and CDR2 YYNGEE. This CDR3 comprises 15 residues. The V segment lost 4 bases and the J segment 2 bases; nucleotides outside the gene matches: 6. CDR3 sequence: CASSIATGAGNTIYF. The CDR3 region has the DNA TGTGCCAGCAGCATAGCTACAGGGGCTGGAAACACCATATATTTT.

The rearrangement uses TRBV28 and TRBJ1-4; perhaps TRBD1 as D (6 bases). Germline CDR1 is MDHEN and CDR2 is SYDVKM. The germline V and J ends were trimmed by 6 bases and 8 bases, with 16 bases remaining between them. This CDR3 is built from 14 residues. DNA of the CDR3: TGTGCCAGCAGGGAGACAGGAGGCGACGAAAAACTGTTTTTT. It is translated as CASRETGGDEKLFF.

The sample holds one count of this clone. The sample contains more than one DNA sequence encoding this CDR3. The chain carries TRBV5-1 and TRBJ1-4; D is ambiguous. The CDR3 spans 15 residues. CDR1 and CDR2 from the germline V gene are SGHRS and YFSETQ. With 1 base removed from V and 0 bases from J, the gap between germline ends came to 7 bases. CDR3 DNA sequence: TGCGCCAGCAGCTTGAGAGGTACAACTAATGAAAAACTGTTTTTT. Amino acid sequence: CASSLRGTTNEKLFF.

The CDR3 coding sequence is TGTGCCAGCAGGATAGGACTAGCGGTGAACAATGAGCAGTTCTTC. It translates to CASRIGLAVNNEQFF. This rearrangement joins TRBV6-6 to TRBJ2-1, with 10 bases identical to TRBD2. The CDR3 is 15 amino acids. The V segment lost 6 bases and the J segment 5 bases; nucleotides outside the gene matches: 7. Germline loops: CDR1 MNHNY, CDR2 SVGAGI (reference sequence).